This TCR delta chain was sequenced during a study of Vδ1+ human thymocytes. This clone was seen a handful of times. No antigen is known for it. The CDR3 is made up of 19 amino acids. Trimming took 0 bases from V and 0 from J, leaving 20 bases between them. The germline gives CDR1 TSWWSYY, CDR2 QGS. Sorted Vdelta1+ thymocytes were roughly 96% to 99.6% pure. General study points: In the thymus, TRG and TRD repertoires looked highly polyclonal with Gaussian CDR3 lengths.

Extracted RNA was reverse transcribed into cDNA. Pooled V-gene forward primers with one constant-region reverse primer generated the CDR3 amplicons by multiplex PCR. TCRdb re-processed the multiplex PCR reads via CATT. The sample lists about 58,000 delta-chain clones, roughly 16% seen once, with approximately 0.4% in the top ten. The chain carries TRDV1 and TRDJ1, with D perhaps assigned TRDD2 or TRDD3 (5 bases each). Sample: Vdelta1+ gamma-delta thymocytes from the thymus. The subset is: FACS-sorted CD3+ TCRalphabeta- TCRVdelta1+ TCRVdelta2- thymocytes. This sequence originates from a girl under two years old who had congenital heart surgery. CDR3 bases: TGTGCTCTTGGGGAACTACTTCCCCCGATACCCCAGTACACCGATAAACTCATCTTT. Translation: CALGELLPPIPQYTDKLIF.